These 10 T cell receptor beta chains share one sample of origin, sequenced in a study of blood T cell repertoires in COVID-19. Only in-frame clones appear in the TCRdb table, and some are missing; sequencing was by immunoSEQ multiplex PCR. This sample has some 140,000 clones, with 70% to 80% found just once. Sequenced sample: peripheral blood. These receptor sequences come from a human donor in a cohort sampled during active COVID-19.

This clone was seen only once. This CDR3 is CASSPDWALTEAFF. DNA for the CDR3: TGTGCCAGCAGCCCAGATTGGGCTTTAACTGAAGCTTTCTTT. V usage is TRBV11-2 and J usage is TRBJ1-1, with unresolved D. The CDR3 is made up of 14 amino acids. V shed 5 bases and J shed 5 bases, with 15 bases lying between them. Germline assignment: CDR1 SGHAT and CDR2 FQNNGV.

The chain uses TRBV6-5 and TRBJ2-7, with 12 positions matching TRBD1. The length of the CDR3 is 14 residues. The V gene end was trimmed by 5 bases and the J gene end by 6 bases; junction bases not matched to a gene: 5. Germline V lookup: CDR1 MNHEY, CDR2 SVGAGI. This CDR3 reads CASSRGTGGGEQYF. The CDR3 bases are TGTGCCAGCAGTCGTGGGACAGGGGGCGGCGAGCAGTACTTC.

The chain joins TRBV6-5 to TRBJ2-3, with 8 nucleotides matching TRBD2. CDR3 length equals 14 residues. CDR1 MNHEY and CDR2 SVGAGI come from the germline V gene. Germline trimming cut 5 bases from V and 2 bases from J; bases unmatched to any gene: 3. The CDR3 reads CASSPAGATDTQYF. The DNA for the CDR3 is TGTGCCAGCAGTCCAGCGGGGGCCACAGATACGCAGTATTTT.

This sequence joins TRBV19 and TRBJ1-1; D call uncertain. The CDR3 is 15 amino acids. V was shortened by 2 bases and J by 0 bases, with 10 bases between the two germline ends. The V gene's germline CDR1 is LNHDA and CDR2 SQIVND (reference sequence). The CDR3 coding sequence is TGTGCCAGTAGTATATTTGGCAGAATGAACACTGAAGCTTTCTTT. This gives the protein CASSIFGRMNTEAFF.

V usage is TRBV15 and J usage is TRBJ2-3; D possibly corresponds to TRBD2 (6 bases). This CDR3 region has 18 residues. Deletions cut 0 bases from V and 0 bases from J, with 16 bases between. CDR1 and CDR2 from the germline V gene are LNHNV and YYDKDF (reference sequence). CDR3 sequence (DNA): TGTGCCACCAGCAGAGATAGGGCGGGGACTGCTAGCACAGATACGCAGTATTTT. It codes for CATSRDRAGTASTDTQYF.

The chain has TRBV7-9 and TRBJ2-7; D uncertain. V dropped 5 bases and J dropped 1 base, with 18 bases sitting between them. CDR3 size: 16 residues. In germline, CDR1 is SEHNR, CDR2 FQNEAQ (reference sequence). DNA of the CDR3: TGTGCCAGCAGCGACCGATCAAGCAGGTCGTCCTACGAGCAGTACTTC. Its protein product is CASSDRSSRSSYEQYF.

CDR3 residues: CASSPSGGRSYEQYF. CDR3 bases: TGTGCCAGCAGCCCAAGCGGGGGCCGCTCCTACGAGCAGTACTTC. The genes are TRBV5-4 and TRBJ2-7; 8 bases agree with TRBD2. The CDR3 extends over 15 amino acids. Germline CDR1 SGHNT, CDR2 YYREEE (reference sequence). Losses at the gene ends were 4 bases for V and 0 bases for J; bases not matched to a gene: 6.

This chain joins TRBV11-2 and TRBJ2-7; D ambiguous. The CDR3 spans 14 residues. Germline V lookup: CDR1 SGHAT, CDR2 FQNNGV. V lost 1 base to trimming and J lost 0 bases, with 7 bases between them. CDR3: CASSLAGPSYEQYF. CDR3 bases: TGTGCCAGCAGCTTAGCAGGTCCCTCCTACGAGCAGTACTTC.

J is TRBJ1-2 and V is TRBV5-4; unclear D gene. Per the germline V gene, CDR1 is SGHNT and CDR2 is YYREEE (reference sequence). The CDR3 has 13 amino acids. V dropped 4 bases and J dropped 4 bases, with 11 bases sitting between them. In nucleotides, the CDR3 is TGTGCCAGCAGCATCGGAGGACCCTATGGCTACACCTTC. Encoded protein: CASSIGGPYGYTF.

This chain uses TRBV11-2 with TRBJ2-7; D is possibly TRBD1 (6 bases). From germline, CDR1 is SGHAT and CDR2 FQNNGV. CDR3 length: 14 residues. The V end was cut by 1 base, the J end by 3 bases, with 10 bases between. The CDR3 DNA reads TGTGCCAGCAGCTTAGCAGGGGCGGACTACGAGCAGTACTTC. It yields the protein CASSLAGADYEQYF.